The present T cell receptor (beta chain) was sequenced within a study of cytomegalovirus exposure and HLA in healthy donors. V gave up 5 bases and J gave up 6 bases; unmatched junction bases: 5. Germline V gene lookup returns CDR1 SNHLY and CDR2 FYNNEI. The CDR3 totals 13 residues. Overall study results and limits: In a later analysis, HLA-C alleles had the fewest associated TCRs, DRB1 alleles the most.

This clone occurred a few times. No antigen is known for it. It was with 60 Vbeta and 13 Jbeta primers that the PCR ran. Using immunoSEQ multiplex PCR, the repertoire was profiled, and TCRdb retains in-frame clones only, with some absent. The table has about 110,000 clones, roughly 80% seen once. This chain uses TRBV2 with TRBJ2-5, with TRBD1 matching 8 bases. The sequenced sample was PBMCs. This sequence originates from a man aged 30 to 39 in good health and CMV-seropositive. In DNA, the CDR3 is TGTGCCAGCAGTAAGGACAGGGAAAAGACCCAGTACTTC. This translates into CASSKDREKTQYF.